This T cell receptor (beta chain) was sequenced during a study of identical twins. Through template switching, a universal primer site was introduced, and the cDNA contained unique molecular identifiers. One entry per CDR3 protein results from TCRdb running MiXCR on the 5' RACE reads. The sample records some 1,700,000 distinct CDR3 sequences, about 32% being singletons. This CDR3 is built from 16 residues. Germline assignment: CDR1 SGHTA and CDR2 FQGNSA. After removal of 2 bases from V and 7 bases from J, the junction contained 6 bases not matched to a gene. J is TRBJ2-3 and V is TRBV7-2, with TRBD2 matching 13 bases. This clonotype originated in a newborn girl in good health. The material sequenced was cord blood. The CDR3 sequence is CASSLTSGGVRNTQYF. CDR3 DNA: TGTGCCAGCAGCTTAACTAGCGGGGGGGTAAGGAATACGCAGTATTTT.